These T cell receptor beta chains were read from a single sample in a study of CD8 T cells in ankylosing spondylitis. TCRdb passed the 5' RACE reads through MiXCR, listing each CDR3 protein once. The top ten clones hold 3% of a sample with some 120,000 distinct CDR3 sequences, 12% to 15% of them seen once. The sample taken for sequencing was blood, either unsorted or a sorted T cell fraction (not recorded which). The receptors here all came from a female donor with ankylosing spondylitis or in good health (not recorded which). Each CDR3 is given without its conserved first and last residue.

ASSLDWGRRTDTQY	TRBJ2-3	TRBV7-9
ASSNFRQETQY	TRBJ2-5	TRBV21-1
ASSLIGVLPYGYT	TRBJ1-2	TRBV28
ASSQKTTGGDATNEKLF	TRBJ1-4	TRBV4-1
ASSGDLNEAF	TRBJ1-1	TRBV2
ASSYPRPETQY	TRBJ2-5	TRBV5-1
SARDLGSGSSVGEQF	TRBJ2-1	TRBV20-1
ASAVTEAF	TRBJ1-1	TRBV12-3/TRBV12-4
ASRGQGGVSNQPQH	TRBJ1-5	TRBV27
SVVAPGAGELF	TRBJ2-2	TRBV29-1
ASSPGIQETQY	TRBJ2-5	TRBV18
SARDQGVYEQY	TRBJ2-7	TRBV20-1
ASSYGTSGRTDTQY	TRBJ2-3	TRBV7-9
ASSLRGQRTEAF	TRBJ1-1	TRBV7-2
ASSSLGGEIQPQH	TRBJ1-5	TRBV28
ASSFSGSETQY	TRBJ2-5	TRBV5-1
ASSGSGRGGEQF	TRBJ2-1	TRBV3-1
ASSLSYRTDTQY	TRBJ2-3	TRBV27
ASSSPEGRSNTGELF	TRBJ2-2	TRBV5-1
ASSPPNQPQH	TRBJ1-5	TRBV7-2
ASSSTSGRAFYNEQF	TRBJ2-1	TRBV5-1
ASSQPGQPQH	TRBJ1-5	TRBV7-9
ASSGGQSSQPQH	TRBJ1-5	TRBV12-3/TRBV12-4
ASSQRPYNEQF	TRBJ2-1	TRBV3-1
SARDPGRGNEQF	TRBJ2-1	TRBV20-1
ASSLEGSGYT	TRBJ1-2	TRBV5-1
ATSDRDRVPNRENEQF	TRBJ2-1	TRBV24-1
ASSITGTGADTQY	TRBJ2-3	TRBV11-2
ASSHPSGANVLT	TRBJ2-6	TRBV3-1
ASSLRMNTGELF	TRBJ2-2	TRBV12-3/TRBV12-4
ASRGQTEAF	TRBJ1-1	TRBV5-1
ATSDLSDRGRNEQF	TRBJ2-1	TRBV24-1
AGSSGQKNSPLH	TRBJ1-6	TRBV11-3
ASDSLVQPQH	TRBJ1-5	TRBV28
ASRGDMNTEAF	TRBJ1-1	TRBV2
ASSLAGQRVKAF	TRBJ1-1	TRBV7-9
SAITDTQY	TRBJ2-3	TRBV20-1
ASRPRRSTNEKLF	TRBJ1-4	TRBV6-1
ASSLYGPPGGELF	TRBJ2-2	TRBV5-1
ASSTSRGHQPQH	TRBJ1-5	TRBV12-3/TRBV12-4
ASSFGSGGVHEQF	TRBJ2-1	TRBV5-1
ASSSRQGATQY	TRBJ2-5	TRBV28
ASSQRTPPGNTIY	TRBJ1-3	TRBV7-2
ASSISGTGSGALH	TRBJ1-6	TRBV19
ASSPGTQGEKLF	TRBJ1-4	TRBV7-9